The 12 T cell receptor beta chains below were found in one sample sequenced in a study of cytomegalovirus exposure and HLA in healthy donors. The PCR used 60 Vbeta and 13 Jbeta primers. TCRdb's table, derived via immunoSEQ multiplex PCR, lists solely in-frame clones and lacks some. The top ten clones hold approximately 2.4% of a sample with about 170,000 clones, approximately 80% of them seen once. Sequencing input: PBMCs. The receptors stem from a woman between 50 and 59 years old in good health and CMV-seronegative.

The chain is built from TRBV6-5 and TRBJ2-3; 7 positions match TRBD2. Trimming at V came to 2 bases and at J to 4 bases, leaving 6 bases not matched to a gene. The CDR3 sequence is 15 residues long. Per germline, CDR1 MNHEY and CDR2 SVGAGI. CDR3: CASSYRGERADTQYF. As DNA, the CDR3 is TGTGCCAGCAGTTACCGGGGGGAGAGGGCAGATACGCAGTATTTT.

This sequence joins TRBV18 and TRBJ1-1, with TRBD1 identical over 7 bases. This CDR3 contains 14 residues. The germline V gene encodes CDR1 KGHSH and CDR2 LQKENI. After removal of 3 bases from V and 7 bases from J, the junction contained 8 bases not matched to a gene. The CDR3 coding sequence is TGTGCCAGCTCACCTCTTGAGGGGGCGCATGAAGCTTTCTTT. Its protein is CASSPLEGAHEAFF.

The rearrangement links TRBV4-2 to TRBJ1-5, with 10 nucleotides matching TRBD1. After removal of 2 bases from V and 0 bases from J, the junction contained 7 bases not matched to a gene. The CDR3 runs 18 residues. Looked up from germline, CDR1 is LGHNA and CDR2 is YNFKEQ. CDR3 DNA sequence: TGTGCCAGCAGCCAACCGGGACAGGGGACGACTAGCAATCAGCCCCAGCATTTT. Its protein product is CASSQPGQGTTSNQPQHF.

The V gene is TRBV28, the J gene TRBJ1-5, with TRBD1 matching over 7 bases. The CDR3 sequence is 14 residues long. J lost 5 bases, V lost 6 bases, and 7 bases had no gene match. CDR1 and CDR2 (germline): MDHEN, SYDVKM. CDR3: CASSGTGDYQPQHF. Here the CDR3 DNA reads TGTGCCAGCAGCGGTACAGGGGACTATCAGCCCCAGCATTTT.

This clone was counted a few times. The chain recombines TRBV10-3 with TRBJ1-2; D not certain. The CDR3 length is 14 residues. In germline, CDR1 is ENHRY, CDR2 SYGVKD. The V end lost 5 bases, the J end lost 6 bases, and 16 bases lay between the germline ends. For the CDR3, the DNA is TGTGCCATCAGTCGGGATATGGCTTTGGATGGCTACACCTTC. Its translation is CAISRDMALDGYTF.

V usage is TRBV28 and J usage is TRBJ2-5; D is undetermined. Per the germline V gene, CDR1 is MDHEN and CDR2 is SYDVKM. Trimming shortened V by 7 bases and J by 6 bases, and 12 bases separated the two germline ends. The CDR3 totals 12 residues. CDR3 DNA sequence: TGTGCCAGCACGATGGGTGGGCAGACCCAGTACTTC. Its protein is CASTMGGQTQYF.

This chain joins TRBV6-5 and TRBJ2-7; TRBD1 agrees at 11 bases. Germline CDR1 MNHEY, CDR2 SVGAGI. The CDR3 sequence is 15 residues long. The J segment lost 3 bases and the V segment lost 0 bases, leaving 1 base of the junction unmatched. CDR3 sequence (DNA): TGTGCCAGCAGTTACTCGGGGACAGGGGGCTACGAGCAGTACTTC. Its translation is CASSYSGTGGYEQYF.

The V call is TRBV19, the J call TRBJ2-3, with 7 nucleotides matching TRBD2. The CDR3 spans 14 residues. V gave up 5 bases and J gave up 2 bases; unmatched junction bases: 4. CDR1 is LNHDA and CDR2 is SQIVND in the germline V gene (reference sequence). This CDR3 is CASSQGGNTDTQYF. The DNA of the CDR3 is TGTGCCAGTAGTCAGGGAGGGAACACAGATACGCAGTATTTT.

This sequence joins TRBV5-3 and TRBJ1-1, with D unresolved. TRBV5-3 is annotated as an ORF whose role is uncertain. The CDR3 consists of 11 residues. Deletions cut 4 bases from V and 11 bases from J, with 12 bases between. The CDR3 DNA reads as TGTGCCAGAAGCCCCGGACTCGGGGCTTTCTTT. Translation: CARSPGLGAFF.

The V call is TRBV5-1, the J call TRBJ2-7, with D perhaps TRBD2 (6 bases). This CDR3 has 16 amino acids. Trimming cost V 4 bases and J 2 bases, with 19 bases left between them. Germline assignment: CDR1 SGHRS and CDR2 YFSETQ. For the CDR3, the DNA is TGCGCCAGCAGCCCCACCTCCGGGACGGGAGCCTACGAGCAGTACTTC. Its protein is CASSPTSGTGAYEQYF.

The chain links TRBV6-5 to TRBJ1-2; 8 bases align to TRBD1. Germline V gene lookup returns CDR1 MNHEY and CDR2 SVGAGI. Unmatched junction bases numbered 13, after V lost 5 bases and J lost 8 bases. The CDR3 is made up of 15 amino acids. The CDR3 loop is CASSPRNQGAKGYTF. In nucleotides, the CDR3 is TGTGCCAGCAGTCCCCGGAATCAGGGGGCAAAAGGCTACACCTTC.

This chain connects TRBV2 to TRBJ1-5, with 7 bases that match TRBD1. The CDR3 is 15 amino acids. The V gene's germline CDR1 is SNHLY and CDR2 FYNNEI. V trimming: 6 bases; J trimming: 3 bases; junction bases outside the gene matches: 8. CDR3 bases: TGTGCCAGCAGCCCGGACCAGGGGGTCAATCAGCCCCAGCATTTT. Translation gives CASSPDQGVNQPQHF. Complete variable domain (other parts from reference TRBV2 and TRBJ1-5): EPEVTQTPSHQVTQMGQEVILRCVPISNHLYFYWYRQILGQKVEFLVSFYNNEISEKSEIFDDQFSVERPDGSNFTLKIRSTKLEDSAMYFCASSPDQGVNQPQHFGDGTRLSIL.